Below, 29 T cell receptor beta chains from the same sample are listed, as sequenced in a study of blood T cells in healthy people across ages. With a J-beta primer mix and a sample-barcoded 5' primer, a second PCR ran roughly 6 to 12 cycles. TCRdb itself ran the 5' RACE reads through MiXCR, one entry per CDR3 protein. Of roughly 1.9 million distinct CDR3 sequences listed, about two fifths are singletons. The sequencing input was blood. The source is a human donor in good health.

This rearrangement joins TRBV4-1 to TRBJ2-1, with 7 nucleotides matching TRBD1. V lost 0 bases to trimming and J lost 5 bases; unmatched junction nucleotides: 7. The germline V gene encodes CDR1 MGHRA and CDR2 YSYEKL. The CDR3 covers 16 residues. CDR3 nucleotides: TGCGCCAGCAGCCAAGATGGCCAGGGGGTCAACAATGAGCAGTTCTTC. Protein sequence: CASSQDGQGVNNEQFF.

The chain combines TRBV7-9 with TRBJ2-4; D is unclear. Germline CDR1 SEHNR, CDR2 FQNEAQ (reference sequence). The CDR3 contains 14 residues. The ends were cut back, 5 bases at V and 3 bases at J, with 11 bases in the middle. The CDR3 bases are TGTGCCAGCAGCGGACGTCGTGTCAAAAACATTCAGTACTTC. The encoded protein is CASSGRRVKNIQYF.

At least ten counts were recorded for this clonotype. CDR3 loop: CASSYGDSPYEQYF. The CDR3 DNA sequence: TGTGCCAGCAGTTACGGGGACAGCCCCTACGAGCAGTACTTC. V gene TRBV6-2 or TRBV6-3 combines with J gene TRBJ2-7; 7 positions agree with TRBD1. V shed 2 bases, J shed 2 bases, and the junction held 3 bases outside the gene matches. Germline CDR1 MNHEY, CDR2 SVGEGT. This CDR3 region has 14 residues.

The chain links TRBV29-1 to TRBJ2-7, with D hard to call. CDR3 length: 12 residues. V was pared by 6 bases and J by 0 bases, with 9 bases between. From germline, CDR1 is SQVTM and CDR2 ANQGSEA. In DNA form, the CDR3 reads TGCAGCGTCTCCGGGTCCTCCTACGAGCAGTACTTC. It yields the protein CSVSGSSYEQYF.

DNA of the CDR3: TGCAGTGCCACCAGACAGAGCACTGAAGCTTTCTTT. Translation gives CSATRQSTEAFF. The gene calls are TRBV20-1 and TRBJ1-1, with a tentative D call TRBD1 (5 bases). V was pared by 6 bases and J by 4 bases, with 12 bases between. The germline V gene encodes CDR1 DFQATT and CDR2 SNEGSKA (reference sequence). The CDR3 contains 12 residues.

J is TRBJ2-1 and V is TRBV6-2 or TRBV6-3; 7 positions agree with TRBD1. The CDR3 has 15 amino acids. After removal of 2 bases from V and 5 bases from J, the junction contained 6 bases not matched to a gene. The germline V gene encodes CDR1 MNHEY and CDR2 SVGEGT. This CDR3 reads CASSYRQGFHNEQFF. The CDR3 DNA sequence: TGTGCCAGCAGTTACAGACAGGGCTTCCACAATGAGCAGTTCTTC.

This clonotype was observed a handful of times. The chain uses TRBV6-2 or TRBV6-3 and TRBJ2-7; 10 nucleotides agree with TRBD2. The trim removed 0 bases at V and 2 bases at J, leaving 25 bases unmatched. CDR1 is MNHEY and CDR2 is SVGEGT in the germline V gene. The CDR3 spans 23 residues. The CDR3 DNA is TGTGCCAGCAGTTACTCGCCAATCCGACTTATAGCGGGGGGATTCCGAACCGCCTACGAGCAGTACTTC. Residues: CASSYSPIRLIAGGFRTAYEQYF.

A single count supports this clonotype. Relative to the germline gene, one junction end is altered; a read error may explain this. The genes are TRBV12-3 or TRBV12-4 and TRBJ2-5; D assignment may be TRBD1 or TRBD2 (7 bases each). The CDR3 is made up of 15 amino acids. The CDR3 reads CDSSVRGGSPAEQYF. For the CDR3, the DNA is TGTGACAGCAGTGTCAGGGGGGGGTCCCCCGCGGAGCAGTACTTC.

The gene calls are TRBV28 and TRBJ1-2; D is possibly TRBD1 (5 bases). Germline V gene data show CDR1 as MDHEN and CDR2 as SYDVKM. This CDR3 spans 14 amino acids. V dropped 8 bases and J dropped 5 bases, with 18 bases sitting between them. CDR3 coding DNA: TGTGCCAGCTCCCGTCCTGGCAGGGAATATGGCTACACCTTC. Its translation: CASSRPGREYGYTF.

This clonotype was counted a few times. This chain joins TRBV20-1 and TRBJ2-7; TRBD1 matches 7 bases. The V gene end was trimmed by 0 bases and the J gene end by 4 bases; junction bases not matched to a gene: 6. Germline-derived CDR1 and CDR2 are DFQATT and SNEGSKA (reference sequence). CDR3 length: 14 residues. CDR3 DNA sequence: TGCAGTGCTAGAGATAAAGGGGGCGGTTACGAGCAGTACTTC. Its translation: CSARDKGGGYEQYF.

This clonotype was detected a few times. The chain has TRBV7-3 and TRBJ2-1, with D uncertain. V was cut by 5 bases and J by 1 base, with 9 bases left in between. The CDR3 extends over 14 amino acids. CDR1 is SGHTA and CDR2 is FQGTGA in the germline V gene. Written as DNA, the CDR3 is TGTGCCAGCAGCACCTATCCTTCCTACAATGAGCAGTTCTTC. This sequence encodes CASSTYPSYNEQFF.

A single count supports this clonotype. The CDR3 nucleotides read TGCGCCAGCAGCTCTCGGAGAGGGACCGGGGAGCTGTTTTTT. Its protein is CASSSRRGTGELFF. The chain employs TRBV5-1 and TRBJ2-2, with D perhaps TRBD2 (5 bases). Trimming took 3 bases from V and 5 from J, leaving 11 bases between them. CDR1 is SGHRS, CDR2 YFSETQ, per germline. The CDR3 totals 14 residues.

This clonotype was observed a few times. The V call is TRBV6-2 or TRBV6-3, the J call TRBJ1-4, with a tentative D call TRBD1 (6 bases). This CDR3 comprises 17 residues. V dropped 5 bases and J dropped 12 bases, with 28 bases sitting between them. Germline values: CDR1 MNHEY, CDR2 SVGEGT. CDR3 in DNA: TGTGCCAGCAGTCAAGGACAGAGCTGGCTCAACCTAGGGGAACTGTTTTTT. It specifies CASSQGQSWLNLGELFF.

This clonotype was recorded at least ten times. The chain links TRBV29-1 to TRBJ2-7, with 11 bases matching TRBD2. The CDR3 length is 15 residues. Per the germline V gene, CDR1 is SQVTM and CDR2 is ANQGSEA. V dropped 5 bases and J dropped 0; count of bases not matched to a gene: 6. CDR3 amino acids: CSVPTSGGNSYEQYF. CDR3 DNA: TGCAGCGTTCCAACTAGCGGGGGCAACTCCTACGAGCAGTACTTC.

The chain joins TRBV7-9 to TRBJ2-7; D is perhaps TRBD1 (6 bases). Germline values: CDR1 SEHNR, CDR2 FQNEAQ (reference sequence). V was cut by 3 bases and J by 6 bases, with 15 bases left in between. The CDR3 is 14 amino acids. CDR3 region: CASSFLSGQLEQYF. CDR3 DNA sequence: TGTGCCAGCAGCTTTTTATCAGGACAGCTCGAGCAGTACTTC. The full variable domain, with the rest looked up from reference TRBV7-9 and TRBJ2-7, is DTGVSQNPRHKITKRGQNVTFRCDPISEHNRLYWYRQTLGQGPEFLTYFQNEAQLEKSRLLSDRFSAERPKGSFSTLEIQRTEQGDSAMYLCASSFLSGQLEQYFGPGTRLTVT.

This clonotype was observed once. With a much larger clone just one base away, this may be a read error. This sequence joins TRBV10-3 and TRBJ1-2, with 9 bases aligning to TRBD1. Germline CDR1 is ENHRY and CDR2 is SYGVKD. The CDR3 is 14 residues long. V lost 8 bases and J lost 6; bases outside the gene matches: 10. CDR3 bases: TGTGCCATCGGCTGGGACAGGGACAGGGATGGCTACACCTTC. Translated: CAIGWDRDRDGYTF.

V is TRBV28 and J is TRBJ2-5; D uncertain. Germline V gene data show CDR1 as MDHEN and CDR2 as SYDVKM. The CDR3 runs to 13 residues. Trimming removed 6 bases at V and 5 bases at J, with 13 bases between. The CDR3 nucleotides are TGTGCCAGCAGAGACTCCAACGAGGAGACCCAGTACTTC. This sequence encodes CASRDSNEETQYF.

The chain has TRBV30 and TRBJ2-7; D gene ambiguous. Trimming removed 2 bases at V and 12 bases at J, with 17 bases between. The CDR3 extends over 12 amino acids. The germline V gene encodes CDR1 GTSNPN and CDR2 SVGIG (reference sequence). CDR3 in DNA: TGTGCCTGGAGTAGAGGTAGAGCAGGATGGTACTTC. This codes for CAWSRGRAGWYF.

CDR3 nucleotides: TGTGCCAGCAGCCCCCCAGCGAACCAAGAGACCCAGTACTTC. Its protein product is CASSPPANQETQYF. The chain couples TRBV7-2 to TRBJ2-5, with D uncertain. The CDR3 contains 14 residues. V was pared by 5 bases and J by 0 bases, with 10 bases between. Germline V gene lookup returns CDR1 SGHTA and CDR2 FQGNSA. The full variable domain, rest sourced from reference TRBV7-2 and TRBJ2-5, is GAGVSQSPSNKVTEKGKDVELRCDPISGHTALYWYRQSLGQGLEFLIYFQGNSAPDKSGLPSDRFSAERTGGSVSTLTIQRTQQEDSAVYLCASSPPANQETQYFGPGTRLLVL.

This clonotype was counted only a few times. The V call is TRBV7-9, the J call TRBJ2-7; 9 bases fit TRBD1. This CDR3 is 13 amino acids long. Germline V gene sequence: CDR1 SEHNR, CDR2 FQNEAQ (reference sequence). V lost 5 bases to trimming and J lost 5 bases; unmatched junction nucleotides: 4. The CDR3 sequence: CASSIQGAHEQYF. CDR3 nucleotide sequence: TGTGCCAGCAGCATACAGGGGGCCCACGAGCAGTACTTC. The full variable domain, with the rest looked up from reference TRBV7-9 and TRBJ2-7, is DTGVSQNPRHKITKRGQNVTFRCDPISEHNRLYWYRQTLGQGPEFLTYFQNEAQLEKSRLLSDRFSAERPKGSFSTLEIQRTEQGDSAMYLCASSIQGAHEQYFGPGTRLTVT.

The chain recombines TRBV11-1 with TRBJ2-6; 10 nucleotides agree with TRBD1. The CDR3 has 21 residues. CDR1 is SGHAT, CDR2 FQDESV, per germline (reference sequence). The V and J ends lost 9 bases and 4 bases, in that order; junction bases with no gene match: 24. The CDR3 loop reads CASSRSRDRGGGKRGANVLTF. The CDR3 DNA follows: TGTGCCAGTAGCCGGTCCCGGGACAGGGGAGGTGGAAAAAGGGGGGCCAACGTCCTGACTTTC.

The chain uses TRBV2 and TRBJ2-1, with no clear D. Between the trimmed V and J ends, which lost 10 bases and 5 bases, there was a span of 15 bases. This CDR3 contains 13 residues. Germline V gene data show CDR1 as SNHLY and CDR2 as FYNNEI. The CDR3 sequence: CATLGTLNNEQFF. DNA of the CDR3: TGTGCCACGCTAGGTACCCTAAACAATGAGCAGTTCTTC. The full variable domain, with the rest looked up from reference TRBV2 and TRBJ2-1, is EPEVTQTPSHQVTQMGQEVILRCVPISNHLYFYWYRQILGQKVEFLVSFYNNEISEKSEIFDDQFSVERPDGSNFTLKIRSTKLEDSAMYFCATLGTLNNEQFFGPGTRLTVL.

This chain joins TRBV12-3 or TRBV12-4 and TRBJ2-1; 8 nucleotides agree with TRBD1. The J call may not be correct, given that the DNA end is closer to TRBJ2-7. This CDR3 region has 15 residues. CDR3 residues: CASSSGTGFYNEQYF. The CDR3, as DNA: TGTGCCAGCAGTTCCGGGACAGGTTTTTACAATGAGCAGTACTTC.

The rearrangement links TRBV14 to TRBJ1-1, with D tentatively TRBD1 (5 bases). This CDR3 is 12 amino acids long. V was cut by 5 bases and J by 3 bases, with 7 bases left in between. Per germline, CDR1 SGHDN and CDR2 FVKESK. The CDR3, as DNA: TGTGCCAGCAGCGGGGCAGACACTGAAGCTTTCTTT. Translating gives CASSGADTEAFF.

The rearrangement links TRBV29-1 to TRBJ1-1; D remains ambiguous. Trimming left V 1 base short and J 2 bases short, with 14 bases between. The germline CDR1 and CDR2 sequences are SQVTM and ANQGSEA. The CDR3 has 15 amino acids. CDR3 amino acids: CSVEGLVGVNTEAFF. CDR3 sequence (DNA): TGCAGCGTTGAAGGGTTAGTCGGGGTTAACACTGAAGCTTTCTTT.

The rearrangement joins TRBV7-2 to TRBJ2-3, with TRBD1 as a possible D gene (6 bases). CDR3 length equals 15 residues. Germline V CDR1 and CDR2: SGHTA, FQGNSA. The V end lost 6 bases, the J end lost 3 bases, and 16 bases lay between the germline ends. The CDR3 loop reads CASSPGGQYTDTQYF. The CDR3 DNA sequence: TGTGCCAGCAGTCCGGGCGGACAGTATACAGATACGCAGTATTTT.

The chain recombines TRBV7-8 with TRBJ2-1; maybe TRBD2 (5 bases). Between the trimmed V and J ends, which lost 5 bases and 5 bases, there was a span of 19 bases. Germline V gene data show CDR1 as SGHVS and CDR2 as FQNEAQ. This CDR3 is built from 16 residues. The CDR3 sequence is CASSPRRVLANNEQFF. CDR3 nucleotide sequence: TGTGCCAGCAGCCCCAGGCGGGTACTGGCAAACAATGAGCAGTTCTTC.

This clonotype has just a few counts. V gene TRBV7-2 combines with J gene TRBJ2-1, with 7 bases fitting TRBD1. V lost 5 bases and J lost 9; bases outside the gene matches: 4. Germline CDR1 reads SGHTA; CDR2 reads FQGNSA. The CDR3 consists of 12 residues. In nucleotides, the CDR3 is TGTGCCAGCAGCGAAACAGGGGTTGAGCAGTTCTTC. This encodes CASSETGVEQFF.

On this clonotype: Mismatch with germline at one junction end may stem from a read error. The chain has TRBV4-1 and TRBJ1-2; 9 bases line up with TRBD1. From germline, CDR1 is MGHRA and CDR2 YSYEKL. The CDR3 sequence is 18 residues long. This CDR3 is CASSQATRGQGSNYGCTF. CDR3 sequence (DNA): TGCGCCAGCAGCCAGGCAACAAGGGGACAGGGTTCTAACTATGGCTGCACCTTC.